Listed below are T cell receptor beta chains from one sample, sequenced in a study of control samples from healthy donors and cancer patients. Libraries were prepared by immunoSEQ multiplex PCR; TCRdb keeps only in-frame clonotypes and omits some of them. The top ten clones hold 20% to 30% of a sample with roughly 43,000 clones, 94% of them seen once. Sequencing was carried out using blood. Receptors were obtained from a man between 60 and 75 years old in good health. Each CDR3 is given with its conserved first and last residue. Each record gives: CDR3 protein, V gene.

CASSSTSGRAIDTQYF	TRBV7-9
CASSPLSLQETQYF	TRBV7-2
CASRTNPSTDTQYF	TRBV6-5
CASSLVRGQETQYF	TRBV5-1
CASSYPPGQGNGYTF	TRBV6-6
CASSPLGRTSGKAWEQYF	TRBV18
CASSPVSGPYTEAFF	TRBV6-2/TRBV6-3
CASSLNPAGGQETQYF	TRBV5-1
CASCGWQYF	TRBV10-1
CASSPTSGGYEQYF	TRBV19
CASSSSIEQYF	TRBV28